This T cell receptor (beta chain) was sequenced in a study of blood T cell repertoires in COVID-19. Turning to the study itself: The origin of the acute and convalescent COVID-19 samples was the United States, Italy and Spain.

Assay used: immunoSEQ multiplex PCR; TCRdb lists only in-frame clones, some missing. The sample records more than 150,000 clones, approximately 80% being singletons. This clone was observed a few times. The sample consisted of PBMCs or T cells enriched from blood (not recorded which). The TCR comes from a man aged 55 to 69 who had been exposed to COVID-19.

The CDR3 sequence is CASSLAGTGKETQYF. The CDR3, as DNA: TGCGCCAGCAGCTTGGCAGGGACAGGGAAAGAGACCCAGTACTTC. The chain employs TRBV5-1 and TRBJ2-5; 9 bases are a match to TRBD1. Germline loops: CDR1 SGHRS, CDR2 YFSETQ. This CDR3 region has 15 residues. The junction had 3 bases not matched to a gene; V was cut back by 0 bases and J by 3 bases.